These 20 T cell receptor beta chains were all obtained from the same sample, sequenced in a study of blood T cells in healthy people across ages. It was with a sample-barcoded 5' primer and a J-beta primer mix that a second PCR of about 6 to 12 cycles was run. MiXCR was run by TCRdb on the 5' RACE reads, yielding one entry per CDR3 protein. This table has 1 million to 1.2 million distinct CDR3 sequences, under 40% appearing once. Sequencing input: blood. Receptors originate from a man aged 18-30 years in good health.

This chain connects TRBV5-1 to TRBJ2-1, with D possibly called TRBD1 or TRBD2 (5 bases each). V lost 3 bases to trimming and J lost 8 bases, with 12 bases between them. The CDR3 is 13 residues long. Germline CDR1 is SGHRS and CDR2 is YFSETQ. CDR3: CASSWGFEDEQFF. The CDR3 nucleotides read TGCGCCAGCAGCTGGGGGTTTGAGGATGAGCAGTTCTTC.

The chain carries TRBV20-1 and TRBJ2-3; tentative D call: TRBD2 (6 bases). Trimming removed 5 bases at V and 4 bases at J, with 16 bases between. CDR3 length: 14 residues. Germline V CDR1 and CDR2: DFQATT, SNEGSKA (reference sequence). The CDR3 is CSAQVRGEADTQYF. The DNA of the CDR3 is TGCAGTGCTCAAGTGAGAGGGGAGGCAGATACGCAGTATTTT.

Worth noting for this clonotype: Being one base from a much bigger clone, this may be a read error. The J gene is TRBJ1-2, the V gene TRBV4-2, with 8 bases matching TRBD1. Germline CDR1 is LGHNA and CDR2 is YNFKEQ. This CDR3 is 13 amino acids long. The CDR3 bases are TGTGCCAGCAACCAACCGACAGGGGACGGCTACACCTTC. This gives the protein CASNQPTGDGYTF.

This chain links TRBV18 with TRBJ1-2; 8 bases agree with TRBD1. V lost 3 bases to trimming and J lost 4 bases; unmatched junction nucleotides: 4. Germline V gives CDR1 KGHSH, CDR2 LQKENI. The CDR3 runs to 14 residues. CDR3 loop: CASSPQGAIYGYTF. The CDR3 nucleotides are TGTGCCAGCTCACCGCAGGGGGCAATCTATGGCTACACCTTC.

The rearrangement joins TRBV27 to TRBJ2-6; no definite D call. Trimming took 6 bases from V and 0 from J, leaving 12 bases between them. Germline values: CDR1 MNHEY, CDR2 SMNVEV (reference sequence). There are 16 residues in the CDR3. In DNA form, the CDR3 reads TGTGCCAGCAGAAACCGGCGTGGCTCTGGGGCCAACGTCCTGACTTTC. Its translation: CASRNRRGSGANVLTF.

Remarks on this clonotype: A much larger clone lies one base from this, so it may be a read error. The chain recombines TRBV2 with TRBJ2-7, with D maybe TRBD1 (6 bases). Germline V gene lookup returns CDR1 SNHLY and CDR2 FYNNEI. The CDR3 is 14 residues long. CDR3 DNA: TGTGCCACCATCCTGAAGGACAGACCCTACGGGCAGTACTTC. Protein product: CATILKDRPYGQYF.

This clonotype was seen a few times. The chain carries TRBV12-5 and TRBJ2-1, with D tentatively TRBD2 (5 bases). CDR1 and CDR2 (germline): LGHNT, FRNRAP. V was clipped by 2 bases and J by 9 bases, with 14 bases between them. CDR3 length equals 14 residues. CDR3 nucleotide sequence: TGTGCTAGTGGTTTGTCCAGCGGACGCCGTGAGCAGTTCTTC. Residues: CASGLSSGRREQFF. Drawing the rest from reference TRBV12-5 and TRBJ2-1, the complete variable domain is DARVTQTPRHKVTEMGQEVTMRCQPILGHNTVFWYRQTMMQGLELLAYFRNRAPLDDSGMPKDRFSAEMPDATLATLKIQPSEPRDSAVYFCASGLSSGRREQFFGPGTRLTVL.

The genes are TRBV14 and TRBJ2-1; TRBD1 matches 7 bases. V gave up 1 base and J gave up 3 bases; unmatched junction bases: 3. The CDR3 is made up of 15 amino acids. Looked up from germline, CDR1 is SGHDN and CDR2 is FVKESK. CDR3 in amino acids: CASSQGGQIYNEQFF. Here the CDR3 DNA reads TGTGCCAGCAGCCAAGGGGGACAGATCTACAATGAGCAGTTCTTC. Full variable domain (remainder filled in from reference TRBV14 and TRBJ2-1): EAGVTQFPSHSVIEKGQTVTLRCDPISGHDNLYWYRRVMGKEIKFLLHFVKESKQDESGMPNNRFLAERTGGTYSTLKVQPAELEDSGVYFCASSQGGQIYNEQFFGPGTRLTVL.

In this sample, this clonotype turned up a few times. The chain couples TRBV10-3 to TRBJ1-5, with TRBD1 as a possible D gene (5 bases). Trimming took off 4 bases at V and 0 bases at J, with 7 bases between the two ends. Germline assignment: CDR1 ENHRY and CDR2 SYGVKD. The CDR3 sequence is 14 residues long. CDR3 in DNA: TGTGCCATCAGTGTGGGGGATAGCAATCAGCCCCAGCATTTT. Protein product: CAISVGDSNQPQHF.

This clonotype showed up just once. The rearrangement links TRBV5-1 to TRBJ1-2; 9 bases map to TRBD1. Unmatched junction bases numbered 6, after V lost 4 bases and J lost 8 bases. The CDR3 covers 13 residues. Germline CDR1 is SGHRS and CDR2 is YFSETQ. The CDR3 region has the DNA TGCGCCAGCAGCGGGACAGGGAGGACCGGCTACACCTTC. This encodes CASSGTGRTGYTF.

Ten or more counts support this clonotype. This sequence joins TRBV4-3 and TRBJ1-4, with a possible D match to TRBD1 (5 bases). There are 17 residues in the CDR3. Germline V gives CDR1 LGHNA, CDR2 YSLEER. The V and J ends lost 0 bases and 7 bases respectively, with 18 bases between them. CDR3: CASSQDFRDDGGEKLFF. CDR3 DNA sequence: TGCGCCAGCAGCCAAGATTTCCGGGACGACGGAGGTGAAAAACTGTTTTTT.

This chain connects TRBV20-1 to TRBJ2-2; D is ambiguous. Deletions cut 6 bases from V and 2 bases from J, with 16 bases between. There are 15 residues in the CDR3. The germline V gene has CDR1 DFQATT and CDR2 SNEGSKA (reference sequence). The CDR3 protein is CSAPRSWINTGELFF. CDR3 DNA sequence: TGCAGTGCCCCCCGGTCTTGGATAAACACCGGGGAGCTGTTTTTT.

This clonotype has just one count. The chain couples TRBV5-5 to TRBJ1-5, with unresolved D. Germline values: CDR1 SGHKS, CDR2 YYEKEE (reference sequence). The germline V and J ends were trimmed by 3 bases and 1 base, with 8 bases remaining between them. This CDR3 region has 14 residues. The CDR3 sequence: CASSSYPSNQPQHF. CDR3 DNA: TGTGCCAGCAGCTCCTACCCCAGCAATCAGCCCCAGCATTTT.

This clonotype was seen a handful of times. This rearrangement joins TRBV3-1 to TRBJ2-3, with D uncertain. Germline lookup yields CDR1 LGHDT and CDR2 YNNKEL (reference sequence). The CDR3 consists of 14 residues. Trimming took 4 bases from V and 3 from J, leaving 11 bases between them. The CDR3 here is CASSLPGETDTQYF. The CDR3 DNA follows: TGTGCCAGCAGCCTCCCTGGGGAAACAGATACGCAGTATTTT.

CDR3 region: CASSFQAGAKYQETQYF. The CDR3 DNA reads as TGTGCCAGCAGCTTTCAAGCAGGGGCCAAGTACCAAGAGACCCAGTACTTC. The rearrangement links TRBV11-1 to TRBJ2-5, with TRBD1 as a possible D gene (6 bases). V lost 3 bases and J 0 bases, leaving 17 bases between the germline ends. The V gene's germline CDR1 is SGHAT and CDR2 FQDESV (reference sequence). This CDR3 region has 17 residues.

This CDR3 is CSARVPSGGVKDEQFF. The CDR3 DNA is TGCAGTGCTAGAGTTCCTAGCGGGGGGGTTAAGGATGAGCAGTTCTTC. The rearrangement uses TRBV20-1 and TRBJ2-1; 12 nucleotides align to TRBD2. From germline, CDR1 is DFQATT and CDR2 SNEGSKA (reference sequence). The CDR3 runs to 16 residues. The V segment lost 1 base and the J segment 8 bases; nucleotides outside the gene matches: 9.

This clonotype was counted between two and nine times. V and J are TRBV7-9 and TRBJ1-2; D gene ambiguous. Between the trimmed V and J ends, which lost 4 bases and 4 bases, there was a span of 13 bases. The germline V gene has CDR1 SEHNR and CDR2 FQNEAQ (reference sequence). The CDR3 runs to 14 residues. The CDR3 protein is CASSSQADVYGYTF. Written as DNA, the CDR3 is TGTGCCAGCAGCTCCCAAGCCGACGTCTATGGCTACACCTTC. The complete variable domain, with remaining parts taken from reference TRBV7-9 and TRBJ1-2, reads DTGVSQNPRHKITKRGQNVTFRCDPISEHNRLYWYRQTLGQGPEFLTYFQNEAQLEKSRLLSDRFSAERPKGSFSTLEIQRTEQGDSAMYLCASSSQADVYGYTFGSGTRLTVV.

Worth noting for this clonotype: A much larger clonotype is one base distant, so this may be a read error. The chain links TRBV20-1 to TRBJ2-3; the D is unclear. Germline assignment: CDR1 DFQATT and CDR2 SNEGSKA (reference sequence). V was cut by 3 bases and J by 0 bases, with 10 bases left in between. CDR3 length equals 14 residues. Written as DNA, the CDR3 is TGCAGTGCTAGGGAGACGACTAGCACAGATACGCAGTATTTT. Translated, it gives CSARETTSTDTQYF.

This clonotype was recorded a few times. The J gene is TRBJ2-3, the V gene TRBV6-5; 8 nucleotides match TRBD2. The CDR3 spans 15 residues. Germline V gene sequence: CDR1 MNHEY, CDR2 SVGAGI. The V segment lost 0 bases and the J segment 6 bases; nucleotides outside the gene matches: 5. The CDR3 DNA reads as TGTGCCAGCAGTTACTCGACCGGGGGGGCCGATACGCAGTATTTT. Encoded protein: CASSYSTGGADTQYF.

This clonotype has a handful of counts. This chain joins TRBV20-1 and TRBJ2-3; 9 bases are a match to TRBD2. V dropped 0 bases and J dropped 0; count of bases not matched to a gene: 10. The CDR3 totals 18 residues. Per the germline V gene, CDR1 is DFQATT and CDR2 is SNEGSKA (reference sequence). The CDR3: CSAREGSGGRRSTDTQYF. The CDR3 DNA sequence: TGCAGTGCTAGAGAGGGGAGCGGGGGGAGGCGGAGCACAGATACGCAGTATTTT.